The 13 T cell receptor beta chains below all came from one sample that was sequenced in a study of shared clonotypes between healthy human individuals. Profiled with immunoSEQ multiplex PCR; TCRdb holds only in-frame clones, not every one. Here the sample spans hundreds of thousands of clones, about 80% being singletons. Material: PBMCs. The source is a woman in her 40s in good health. Some clones in this sample may be carry-over from other donors' samples.

This rearrangement joins TRBV5-1 to TRBJ2-7; D is unresolved. The CDR3 totals 14 residues. Germline CDR1 reads SGHRS; CDR2 reads YFSETQ. V lost 4 bases and J 0 bases, leaving 11 bases between the germline ends. The CDR3 spells CASSAVTDSYEQYF. DNA for the CDR3: TGCGCCAGCAGCGCGGTGACTGACTCCTACGAGCAGTACTTC.

The CDR3 nucleotides are TGCGCCAGCAGCTGGTCTAGTAAAGAGACCCAGTACTTC. Its protein is CASSWSSKETQYF. The chain carries TRBV5-1 and TRBJ2-5; D is uncertain. Between the trimmed V and J ends, which lost 3 bases and 3 bases, there was a span of 9 bases. The CDR3 contains 13 residues. Germline V gives CDR1 SGHRS, CDR2 YFSETQ.

Turning to this clone: A read error is likely here: a far larger clone is one base away. Distinct nucleotide sequences in the sample also encode this CDR3. The chain carries TRBV6-4 and TRBJ2-3, with D perhaps TRBD1 or TRBD2 (6 bases each). The germline gives CDR1 MRHNA, CDR2 SNTAGT. The CDR3 has 15 amino acids. CDR3 residues: CASSVSSGGTDTQYF. The CDR3 bases are TGTGCCAGCAGTGTTTCATCCGGGGGCACAGATACGCAGTATTTC.

This chain joins TRBV2 and TRBJ2-4; 11 nucleotides match TRBD2. Germline CDR1 reads SNHLY; CDR2 reads FYNNEI. Germline trimming cut 6 bases from V and 5 bases from J; bases unmatched to any gene: 3. The CDR3 loop spans 14 amino acids. The CDR3 DNA sequence: TGTGCCAGCAGAAAACTAGCGGGGGAAAACATTCAGTACTTC. Encoded protein: CASRKLAGENIQYF.

This chain uses TRBV4-1 with TRBJ2-1, with D tentatively TRBD1 or TRBD2 (7 bases each). V was clipped by 4 bases and J by 7 bases, with 17 bases between them. From germline, CDR1 is MGHRA and CDR2 YSYEKL. This CDR3 is built from 15 residues. The CDR3 DNA is TGCGCCAGCAGCCCCCGACAGGGAGGGGTGAATGAGCAGTTCTTC. Its protein product is CASSPRQGGVNEQFF.

The V call is TRBV25-1, the J call TRBJ1-4; the match to TRBD1 covers 7 bases. Germline CDR1 MGHDK, CDR2 SYGVNS. J gave up 8 bases and V 4 bases, and 10 bases lay outside the gene matches. There are 15 residues in the CDR3. DNA of the CDR3: TGTGCCAGCAGTGCCTCCAGGGGGGACTGGGAAAAACTGTTTTTT. Translation: CASSASRGDWEKLFF.

The chain has TRBV7-6 and TRBJ2-2; D might be TRBD2 (6 bases). V gave up 1 base and J gave up 4 bases, with 16 bases separating them. The CDR3 consists of 17 residues. The germline gives CDR1 SGHVS, CDR2 FNYEAQ. CDR3 protein: CASSLVPTRAGTGELFF. The CDR3 DNA sequence: TGTGCCAGCAGCTTAGTGCCGACTAGGGCAGGCACCGGGGAGCTGTTTTTT.

The CDR3 is CASSSGTGNFAQHF. In nucleotides, the CDR3 is TGTGCCAGTAGTAGTGGGACAGGGAATTTTGCCCAGCATTTT. This chain uses TRBV19 with TRBJ1-5, with TRBD1 matching 9 bases. The V segment lost 4 bases and the J segment 11 bases; nucleotides outside the gene matches: 9. The CDR3 consists of 14 residues. The germline gives CDR1 LNHDA, CDR2 SQIVND (reference sequence).

V usage is TRBV30 and J usage is TRBJ1-5, with 8 bases matching TRBD1. CDR1 is GTSNPN, CDR2 SVGIG, per germline (reference sequence). The CDR3 extends over 13 amino acids. Trimming cost V 3 bases and J 7 bases; bases outside gene matches: 5. CDR3 protein: CAWRGGDRQPQHF. The DNA for the CDR3 is TGTGCCTGGAGAGGAGGGGACAGGCAGCCCCAGCATTTT.

The sample holds a few counts of this clone. The rearrangement uses TRBV30 and TRBJ2-7; D may be TRBD1 or TRBD2 (7 bases each). The CDR3 runs to 14 residues. Deletions cut 0 bases from V and 2 bases from J, with 11 bases between. Germline CDR1 and CDR2: GTSNPN and SVGIG (reference sequence). CDR3 sequence reads: CAWSVGGGPYEQYF. The CDR3 DNA is TGTGCCTGGAGTGTGGGAGGGGGCCCCTACGAGCAGTACTTC. Using reference TRBV30 and TRBJ2-7 for the parts outside the CDR3, the full variable domain is SQTIHQWPATLVQPVGSPLSLECTVEGTSNPNLYWYRQAAGRGLQLLFYSVGIGQISSEVPQNLSASRPQDRQFILSSKKLLLSDSGFYLCAWSVGGGPYEQYFGPGTRLTVT.

This clone was found many times. Other DNA sequences in the same sample also yield this CDR3. The chain is built from TRBV7-6 and TRBJ1-3; D not resolved. Trimming left V 1 base short and J 2 bases short, with 6 bases between. The CDR3 length is 14 residues. Germline loops: CDR1 SGHVS, CDR2 FNYEAQ. The CDR3 loop reads CASSLEAAGNTIYF. CDR3 in DNA: TGTGCCAGCAGCTTAGAAGCAGCTGGAAACACCATATATTTT. The full variable domain, rest sourced from reference TRBV7-6 and TRBJ1-3, is GAGVSQSPRYKVTKRGQDVALRCDPISGHVSLYWYRQALGQGPEFLTYFNYEAQQDKSGLPNDRFSAERPEGSISTLTIQRTEQRDSAMYRCASSLEAAGNTIYFGEGSWLTVV.

As regards this clone: This may arise from a read error, as a much more abundant clone is one base away. This is likely a read error, given that the CDR3 carries no conserved phenylalanine or tryptophan at its end. The V gene is TRBV10-3, the J gene TRBJ1-2; TRBD1 agrees at 7 bases. Looked up from germline, CDR1 is ENHRY and CDR2 is SYGVKD. Germline trimming cut 4 bases from V and 4 bases from J; bases unmatched to any gene: 6. This CDR3 region has 14 residues. The CDR3 here is CAISAQTGSYGYTL. The CDR3 DNA is TGTGCCATCAGTGCCCAGACAGGGTCCTATGGCTACACCCTC.

The rearrangement uses TRBV6-5 and TRBJ2-7; 14 bases line up with TRBD2. Trimming cost V 5 bases and J 5 bases; bases outside gene matches: 5. Germline V gene lookup returns CDR1 MNHEY and CDR2 SVGAGI. The CDR3 runs 15 residues. CDR3 loop: CASSIPGLAGDEQYF. The CDR3 region has the DNA TGTGCCAGCAGTATACCGGGACTAGCGGGAGACGAGCAGTACTTC.